The subject of this entry is one T cell receptor (beta chain). Its matching antigen is unknown. The sample is drawn from a study of T cells and Merkel cell carcinoma outcomes. Study-level results: Merkel cell carcinoma outcomes were reportedly predicted by repertoire and T-cell density.

Profiling relied on immunoSEQ multiplex PCR, and the TCRdb table lists in-frame clones only, not all of them. Seen here are fewer than 20,000 clones, 87% observed once, and the top ten hold 7.9%. The CDR3 runs 15 residues. V shed 4 bases and J shed 0 bases, with 9 bases lying between them. Germline CDR1 is SGHVS and CDR2 is FQNEAQ. The origin of this receptor is a human donor with Merkel cell carcinoma. The chain is built from TRBV7-8 and TRBJ1-4; possibly TRBD1 for D (6 bases). The sequenced sample was tumor tissue from Merkel cell carcinoma. In DNA, the CDR3 is TGTGCCAGCAGCTCACGGACAGCAACTAATGAAAAACTGTTTTTT. This gives the protein CASSSRTATNEKLFF.